These 2 T cell receptor beta chains were sequenced from one sample in a study of cytomegalovirus exposure and HLA in healthy donors. The primer mix had 60 Vbeta and 13 Jbeta primers. Profiling relied on immunoSEQ multiplex PCR, and the TCRdb table lists in-frame clones only, not all of them. The data contain some 150,000 clones, over 70% of them singletons. The specimen sequenced was PBMCs. All receptors derive from a man under 40 in good health and CMV-seronegative.

The chain joins TRBV27 to TRBJ2-6, with D maybe TRBD1 (6 bases). The CDR3 has 16 residues. CDR1 and CDR2 from the germline V gene are MNHEY and SMNVEV (reference sequence). V lost 2 bases to trimming and J lost 4 bases, with 12 bases between them. CDR3 protein: CASSLEGVRGANVLTF. CDR3 in DNA: TGTGCCAGCAGTTTAGAGGGGGTCCGGGGGGCCAACGTCCTGACTTTC.

This clone appeared a single time. The genes are TRBV19 and TRBJ1-1; 7 nucleotides line up with TRBD1. V dropped 7 bases and J dropped 0; count of bases not matched to a gene: 8. This CDR3 spans 15 amino acids. Germline CDR1 and CDR2: LNHDA and SQIVND (reference sequence). The CDR3 coding sequence is TGTGCCAGTACGGCCCTGGACAGGCTGAACACTGAAGCTTTCTTT. Amino acid sequence: CASTALDRLNTEAFF.